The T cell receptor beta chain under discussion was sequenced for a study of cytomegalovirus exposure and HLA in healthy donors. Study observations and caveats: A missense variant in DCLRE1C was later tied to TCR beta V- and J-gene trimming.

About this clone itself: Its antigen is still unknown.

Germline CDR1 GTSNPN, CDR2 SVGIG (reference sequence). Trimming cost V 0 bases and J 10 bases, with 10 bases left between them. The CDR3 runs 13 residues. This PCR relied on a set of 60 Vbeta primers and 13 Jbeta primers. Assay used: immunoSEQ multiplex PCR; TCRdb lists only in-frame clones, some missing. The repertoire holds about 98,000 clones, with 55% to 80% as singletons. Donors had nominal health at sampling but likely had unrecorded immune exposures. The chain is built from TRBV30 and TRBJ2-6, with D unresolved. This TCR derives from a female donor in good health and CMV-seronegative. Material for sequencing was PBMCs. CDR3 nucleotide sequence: TGTGCCTGGAGTGTAAATAGCCAGAACGTCCTGACTTTC. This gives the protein CAWSVNSQNVLTF.